This T cell receptor (beta chain) was sequenced for a study of T cells in women clearing cervical HPV infection. Sequencing used immunoSEQ multiplex PCR; TCRdb keeps in-frame clones, though not all of them. This repertoire includes tens of thousands of clones. CDR1 and CDR2 (germline): SEHNR, FQNEAQ (reference sequence). The CDR3 is 14 amino acids. As concerns this clone: The read comes to an end 3 residues before the CDR3 does, leaving the germline J gene to fill in the end.

This clonotype was obtained from a woman between 18 and 69 years old with a cervical HPV16 infection that either progressed to CIN3+ or cleared (not recorded which). The rearrangement joins TRBV7-9 to TRBJ1-2; D is perhaps TRBD1 (5 bases). The sequencing input was blood buffy coat. The CDR3 DNA, read in part, is TGTGCCAGCAGCTTAGTCGGGCCAGGGCAAGGC. It codes for CASSLVGPGQG. The CDR3 reads in full as CASSLVGPGQGYTF.